This T cell receptor beta chain was obtained from a study of blood T cell repertoires in COVID-19. This CDR3 contains 15 residues. CDR1 and CDR2 from the germline V gene are KGHDR and SFDVKD. V trimming: 5 bases; J trimming: 2 bases; junction bases outside the gene matches: 6. Libraries were prepared by immunoSEQ multiplex PCR; TCRdb keeps only in-frame clonotypes and omits some of them. The repertoire includes 260,000 or so clones, roughly four fifths of them detected once, and 7.5% sits in the top ten. Input material: peripheral blood. The TCR comes from a woman of 80 years or more with COVID-19, enrolled during active disease. This chain links TRBV24-1 with TRBJ2-5; TRBD1 matches at 8 bases. CDR3 DNA: TGTGCCACCAGTGCCAACAGGGGGAAACAAGAGACCCAGTACTTC. Encoded protein: CATSANRGKQETQYF.